The source of this T cell receptor beta chain is a study of shared clonotypes between healthy human individuals. Study-level information: CD8 memory received one plate per donor, CD8 naive two, CD4 memory three and CD4 naive three.

TCRdb's copy holds only in-frame clones and misses some; the assay was immunoSEQ multiplex PCR. The table lists over a million clones, roughly 80% of them singletons. Trimming removed 1 base from V and 4 bases from J, with 8 bases in between. The CDR3 length is 14 residues. Germline V gene data show CDR1 as LGHNT and CDR2 as FRNRAP. Material: memory CD4+ T cells sorted from blood. Subset specified: CD45RA-negative fraction. The chain carries TRBV12-5 and TRBJ1-3; D gene unclear. The sequence was collected from a man between 18 and 29 years old in good health. The CDR3 bases are TGTGCTAGTGGTTTGGGTCTCTCGGGAAACACCATATATTTT. Protein product: CASGLGLSGNTIYF.